This TCR beta chain was sequenced for a study of blood T cell repertoires in COVID-19. The CDR3 sequence is 12 residues long. V lost 4 bases and J 8 bases, leaving 11 bases between the germline ends. Germline loops: CDR1 MNHEY, CDR2 SMNVEV (reference sequence). Generated by immunoSEQ multiplex PCR, the TCRdb table keeps only in-frame clones and is missing some. The top ten clones hold about 5.5% of a sample with 220,000 or so clones, over 70% of them seen once. The V and J genes are TRBV27 and TRBJ1-2; D is unresolved. The sequence was obtained from a woman in her 70s with acute or convalescent COVID-19. The sample consisted of peripheral blood. CDR3 protein: CASSSQAGGYTF. The CDR3 nucleotides read TGTGCCAGCAGTTCGCAGGCGGGGGGCTACACCTTC.